Listed below are T cell receptor beta chains from one sample, sequenced in a study of blood T cell repertoires in COVID-19. Some clones are missing from TCRdb's copy, which holds only in-frame ones; the method was immunoSEQ multiplex PCR. The sample has about 98,000 clones; 85% to 90% are singletons. The sequenced sample was peripheral blood. These receptors were obtained from a man over 45 with active or convalescent COVID-19. Each CDR3 is given with its conserved first and last residue. Each record gives: CDR3 DNA, CDR3 protein, D gene, V gene, clone size, J gene. A D gene is named only where the DNA matches it firmly. Clone size is not always given. Where it is, it says once, few, many or a class for expanded clones.

cdr3_nt: TGTGCCAGCAGTGGTACAGGAGGCAATCAGCCCCAGCATTTT
cdr3_aa: CASSGTGGNQPQHF
d_call: .
v_call: TRBV2
clone_size: .
j_call: TRBJ1-5

cdr3_nt: TGTGCCAGCAGTTACCCCGAGGCCAATTCACCCCTCCACTTT
cdr3_aa: CASSYPEANSPLHF
d_call: .
v_call: TRBV6-6
clone_size: .
j_call: TRBJ1-6

cdr3_nt: TGCGCCAGCAGCCAACCCCGACAGGGGAGTTCCTACGAGCAGTACTTC
cdr3_aa: CASSQPRQGSSYEQYF
d_call: TRBD1
v_call: TRBV4-1
clone_size: .
j_call: TRBJ2-7

cdr3_nt: TGTGCCAGCAGCTCCACTCAAGAGACCCAGTACTTC
cdr3_aa: CASSSTQETQYF
d_call: .
v_call: TRBV11-2
clone_size: once
j_call: TRBJ2-5

cdr3_nt: TGTGCCAGCAGCACCACTAGCGGGGTATACAATGAGCAGTTCTTC
cdr3_aa: CASSTTSGVYNEQFF
d_call: TRBD2
v_call: TRBV5-8
clone_size: .
j_call: TRBJ2-1

cdr3_nt: TGTGCCAGCAGCCGGGGCCTTGGAGGGGAGACCCAGTACTTC
cdr3_aa: CASSRGLGGETQYF
d_call: .
v_call: TRBV5-8
clone_size: .
j_call: TRBJ2-5

cdr3_nt: TGTGCCAGTAGTTTGACAGGGATGATTATCTATGGCTACACCTTC
cdr3_aa: CASSLTGMIIYGYTF
d_call: TRBD1
v_call: TRBV19
clone_size: .
j_call: TRBJ1-2

cdr3_nt: TGTGCCAGCAGCCAAGAAACCAGCGGGGGGGCTCCCACAGATACGCAGTATTTT
cdr3_aa: CASSQETSGGAPTDTQYF
d_call: TRBD2
v_call: TRBV3-1/TRBV3-2
clone_size: .
j_call: TRBJ2-3

cdr3_nt: TGCAGCGTTGAAGATCCTGTGGGGGGGCCCCAGCATTTT
cdr3_aa: CSVEDPVGGPQHF
d_call: .
v_call: TRBV29-1
clone_size: .
j_call: TRBJ1-5

cdr3_nt: TGTGCCAGTAGTATCCAGGACAGGGCTACCGAGCAGTACTTC
cdr3_aa: CASSIQDRATEQYF
d_call: TRBD1
v_call: TRBV19
clone_size: .
j_call: TRBJ2-7

cdr3_nt: TGTGCCAGCAGCTCCCCCCTACTAGCGGGGGAGTTGGAGACCCAGTACTTC
cdr3_aa: CASSSPLLAGELETQYF
d_call: TRBD2
v_call: TRBV5-6
clone_size: .
j_call: TRBJ2-5

cdr3_nt: TGTGCCATCAGTGAGACGAGCGGGGGGCTCACAGATACGCAGTATTTT
cdr3_aa: CAISETSGGLTDTQYF
d_call: TRBD2
v_call: TRBV10-3
clone_size: .
j_call: TRBJ2-3

cdr3_nt: TGCGCCAGCAGTGAGCTAGCGGGGGGTCGAGATACGCAGTATTTT
cdr3_aa: CASSELAGGRDTQYF
d_call: TRBD2
v_call: TRBV10-1
clone_size: .
j_call: TRBJ2-3

cdr3_nt: TGTGCCAGCAGTCCTCCCCAGGGTTGGGGAGCTTTCTTT
cdr3_aa: CASSPPQGWGAFF
d_call: .
v_call: TRBV28
clone_size: .
j_call: TRBJ1-1

cdr3_nt: TGTGCCAGCAGTTACTCTACAGGAATGAACACTGAAGCTTTCTTT
cdr3_aa: CASSYSTGMNTEAFF
d_call: .
v_call: TRBV6-5
clone_size: few
j_call: TRBJ1-1

cdr3_nt: TGTGCCAGCATCCGGGACAGCAATGAAAAACTGTTTTTT
cdr3_aa: CASIRDSNEKLFF
d_call: TRBD1
v_call: TRBV12-3/TRBV12-4
clone_size: .
j_call: TRBJ1-4

cdr3_nt: TGTGCCGGTAACTTCGGGGGGGGAGAGACCCAGTACTTC
cdr3_aa: CAGNFGGGETQYF
d_call: TRBD2
v_call: TRBV6-5
clone_size: .
j_call: TRBJ2-5

cdr3_nt: TGCGCCAGCAGTCAATCCGGACAGGAGGCTCAGCCCCAGCATTTT
cdr3_aa: CASSQSGQEAQPQHF
d_call: TRBD1
v_call: TRBV23-1
clone_size: .
j_call: TRBJ1-5

cdr3_nt: TGCGCCAGCAGCTTGGCGGGACAGAATCTAAACATTCAGTACTTC
cdr3_aa: CASSLAGQNLNIQYF
d_call: TRBD1
v_call: TRBV5-1
clone_size: .
j_call: TRBJ2-4

cdr3_nt: TGTGCCAGCTCACCACCGCAGGGTGAAGCTTTCTTT
cdr3_aa: CASSPPQGEAFF
d_call: .
v_call: TRBV18
clone_size: .
j_call: TRBJ1-1

cdr3_nt: TGCGCCAGCAGTCAATCCAGACAGGTAGGGAGCTCCTACGAGCAGTACTTC
cdr3_aa: CASSQSRQVGSSYEQYF
d_call: .
v_call: TRBV23-1
clone_size: .
j_call: TRBJ2-7

cdr3_nt: TGTGCCAGCAGTACCCTCGACAGCCTCCAAGAGACCCAGTACTTC
cdr3_aa: CASSTLDSLQETQYF
d_call: .
v_call: TRBV25-1
clone_size: .
j_call: TRBJ2-5